Each of the 2 T cell receptor beta chains below was sequenced from the same sample in a study of CD8 T cells in Susac syndrome. RNA was extracted with the RNeasy kit, and a quantity of roughly 0.5 to 1 ug was reverse transcribed using random hexamers. TCRdb reanalysed the immunoSEQ multiplex PCR reads using MiXCR and keeps one entry per CDR3 protein. The data hold roughly 160,000 distinct CDR3 sequences, with around 96% observed a single time. Material: CD4+ T cells from PBMCs. These receptors all stem from a human donor with Susac syndrome.

This chain links TRBV5-1 with TRBJ2-1; D is uncertain. V was clipped by 0 bases and J by 8 bases, with 9 bases between them. CDR3 length equals 13 residues. Germline CDR1 and CDR2: SGHRS and YFSETQ. The CDR3 DNA reads TGCGCCAGCAGCTTGGAAGGTTACGATGAGCAGTTCTTC. It translates to CASSLEGYDEQFF. The full variable domain, completed using reference TRBV5-1 and TRBJ2-1, is KAGVTQTPRYLIKTRGQQVTLSCSPISGHRSVSWYQQTPGQGLQFLFEYFSETQRNKGNFPGRFSGRQFSNSRSEMNVSTLELGDSALYLCASSLEGYDEQFFGPGTRLTVL.

The J gene is TRBJ1-1, the V gene TRBV20-1; D is undetermined. CDR3 length: 11 residues. Germline-derived CDR1 and CDR2 are DFQATT and SNEGSKA (reference sequence). V was pared by 7 bases and J by 0 bases, with 6 bases between. CDR3 residues: CSGKLNTEAFF. DNA of the CDR3: TGCAGTGGGAAATTGAACACTGAAGCTTTCTTT.